This TCR beta chain was sequenced during a study of shared clonotypes between healthy human individuals. Study-wide results and caveats: Naive subsets typically showed greater estimated richness than memory subsets.

A word on this clone: Its antigen is not known.

Germline lookup yields CDR1 LNHDA and CDR2 SQIVND (reference sequence). There are 13 residues in the CDR3. V lost 5 bases to trimming and J lost 4 bases, with 6 bases between them. TCRdb's table, derived via immunoSEQ multiplex PCR, lists solely in-frame clones and lacks some. The repertoire holds about 2.3 million clones, with 92% as singletons. Subsets obtained from CD4+ cells comprised CD45RA+ naive and CD45RA-negative memory cells. This TCR derives from a man between 18 and 29 years old in good health. Some clones in this sample may be carry-over from other donors' samples. The chain couples TRBV19 to TRBJ2-6, with no clear D. What was sequenced was naive CD4+ T cells from PBMCs. Described subset: CD45RA+ positively selected. The CDR3 loop is CASSPTGANVLTF. In DNA form, the CDR3 reads TGTGCCAGTAGTCCGACGGGGGCCAACGTCCTGACTTTC.